This T cell receptor (beta chain) emerged from a study of cytomegalovirus exposure and HLA in healthy donors. The CDR3 runs to 17 residues. Looked up from germline, CDR1 is LNHDA and CDR2 is SQIVND (reference sequence). V lost 7 bases and J lost 2; bases outside the gene matches: 9. The PCR made use of 60 Vbeta and 13 Jbeta primers. Only in-frame clones appear in the TCRdb table, and some are missing; sequencing was by immunoSEQ multiplex PCR. Its table records about 170,000 clones. Overall study results and limits: A later analysis reportedly found that, within productive TCRs, an Asian-associated ancestry cluster had fewer N-insertions than the mean observed across the roughly 670 donors. Several top significant clusters appeared, in a later analysis, to be linked to common viral pathogens.

Concerning this clone itself: Its antigen is not identified.

J is TRBJ2-6 and V is TRBV19; 9 nucleotides line up with TRBD1. The clonotype comes from a woman younger than 35 in good health and CMV-seropositive. Sequencing was carried out using PBMCs. The CDR3 bases are TGTGCCAGTACTTTACAGGGGGCAAGAGCTGGGGCCAACGTCCTGACTTTC. It specifies CASTLQGARAGANVLTF.